This TCR beta chain was profiled in a study of T cells in Graves' hyperthyroidism and ophthalmopathy. PBMCs were obtained from approximately 10 ml fresh peripheral blood. Amplified TCR beta CDR3 regions came from RNA transcripts. The TCR CDR3 first-round RT-PCR relied on the HTBI primer set. TCRdb re-called the multiplex PCR reads through MiXCR, storing one row per CDR3 protein. Of fewer than 750,000 distinct CDR3 sequences listed, roughly 14% are singletons. As to this clonotype: A much larger clone is a single base away; this may be a read error. This CDR3 is missing its conserved last phenylalanine or tryptophan, likely due to a read error.

Material for sequencing was blood. This TCR derives from a woman aged 40 to 49 with Graves' ophthalmopathy.

CDR3 protein: CASTPEGGREQYL. CDR3 in DNA: TGTGCCAGCACCCCTGAGGGGGGCCGCGAGCAGTACCTC. The chain is built from TRBV7-2 and TRBJ2-7; D may be TRBD1 or TRBD2 (6 bases each). Germline V gene lookup returns CDR1 SGHTA and CDR2 FQGNSA. This CDR3 is 13 amino acids long. V lost 7 bases, J lost 6 bases, and 16 bases lay in between.